This TCR beta chain was identified in a study of shared clonotypes between healthy human individuals. Study-wide results and limits: Clonotype sharing across a few donors was observed for roughly 5% of naive CD4 clonotypes.

The CDR3 contains 15 residues. Germline V gene data show CDR1 as SEHNR and CDR2 as FQNEAQ (reference sequence). V lost 1 base and J lost 5, with 14 bases in between. Using immunoSEQ multiplex PCR, the repertoire was profiled, and TCRdb retains in-frame clones only, with some absent. The data show some 2,400,000 clones, with about 94% seen just once and around 0.13% held by the top ten. This clone was detected once. Its antigen is not known. The sample taken for sequencing was naive CD4+ T cells sorted from blood. Subset indicated: CD45RA+ positively selected. This sequence joins TRBV7-9 and TRBJ2-5; D is unresolved. This TCR was sampled from a young man in good health. The CDR3 loop is CASSLDYGIGETQYF. CDR3 nucleotides: TGTGCCAGCAGCTTAGATTATGGCATTGGGGAGACCCAGTACTTC.